This entry describes one T cell receptor (beta chain). Its antigen remains unknown. Germline assignment: CDR1 SGHRS and CDR2 YFSETQ. Trimming at V came to 4 bases and at J to 3 bases, leaving 6 bases not matched to a gene. The CDR3 is 15 residues long. Some clones are missing from TCRdb's copy, which holds only in-frame ones; the method was immunoSEQ multiplex PCR. This sample has around 45,000 clones, with around nine tenths found just once. This record belongs to a study of PD-L1 blockade in urothelial cancer. Across the whole study: Blood analysis took place 3 weeks (second dose) and 6 weeks after treatment start.

Study results and limitations: Patients with below-median pretreatment blood clonality survived longer.

Patients' cancers were locally advanced or metastatic urothelial carcinomas. Each individual provided 1 to 8 samples (taken pretreatment and on-treatment). The V call is TRBV5-1, the J call TRBJ2-3, with 9 bases lining up with TRBD1. The sequences come from PBMCs, collected around atezolizumab (anti-PD-L1) treatment. The receptor was derived from a woman in her sixties or seventies with urothelial cancer. The CDR3 loop reads CASSPGQGGTDTQYF. The CDR3 DNA follows: TGCGCCAGCAGCCCGGGACAGGGTGGAACAGATACGCAGTATTTT.